Each of the 30 T cell receptor beta chains below was sequenced from the same sample in a study of blood T cells in healthy people across ages. Together with a sample-barcoded 5' primer, a J-beta primer mix was included in a second PCR lasting roughly 6 to 12 cycles. TCRdb passed the 5' RACE reads through MiXCR, listing each CDR3 protein once. The data show 700,000 to 800,000 distinct CDR3 sequences, approximately 43% seen once. Material: blood. The receptors were sampled from a woman aged 60-70 years in good health.

The chain combines TRBV6-6 with TRBJ2-7; the D is unclear. The V end was cut by 7 bases, the J end by 7 bases, with 17 bases between. CDR3 length equals 13 residues. Looked up from germline, CDR1 is MNHNY and CDR2 is SVGAGI (reference sequence). In DNA, the CDR3 is TGTGCCAGCACCCCGAGGCAGTCTAATGAGCAGTACTTC. The encoded protein is CASTPRQSNEQYF.

V usage is TRBV29-1 and J usage is TRBJ2-1, with 9 bases matching TRBD2. The last part of the DNA fits TRBJ2-7 better; the J call may be wrong. The V gene's germline CDR1 is SQVTM and CDR2 ANQGSEA. This CDR3 is 15 amino acids long. In DNA, the CDR3 is TGCAGCGTGAGGGAGACTAGCGGAGCCTACAATGAGCAGTACTTC. Translated, it gives CSVRETSGAYNEQYF.

The V and J genes are TRBV5-1 and TRBJ2-5, with D maybe TRBD2 (7 bases). The V and J ends lost 1 base and 2 bases respectively, with 9 bases between them. CDR3 size: 14 residues. Germline CDR1 and CDR2: SGHRS and YFSETQ. CDR3 sequence: CASSLKGGQETQYF. In DNA, the CDR3 is TGCGCCAGCAGCTTGAAGGGGGGGCAAGAGACCCAGTACTTC. The complete variable domain, with remaining parts taken from reference TRBV5-1 and TRBJ2-5, reads KAGVTQTPRYLIKTRGQQVTLSCSPISGHRSVSWYQQTPGQGLQFLFEYFSETQRNKGNFPGRFSGRQFSNSRSEMNVSTLELGDSALYLCASSLKGGQETQYFGPGTRLLVL.

This rearrangement joins TRBV12-3 or TRBV12-4 to TRBJ2-5; 7 nucleotides line up with TRBD2. V was clipped by 5 bases and J by 5 bases; unmatched bases: 8. The CDR3 totals 14 residues. The CDR3 protein is CASSPRTSWETQYF. The CDR3 DNA follows: TGTGCCAGCAGTCCGAGGACTAGTTGGGAGACCCAGTACTTC.

This clonotype was detected only once. At one boundary the junction diverges from the germline segment, which might be a read error. The genes are TRBV7-2 and TRBJ2-4; 9 nucleotides match TRBD1. Gene TRBJ2-7 matches the end of the DNA better, so the J call may be wrong. Germline-derived CDR1 and CDR2 are SGHTA and FQGNSA. The CDR3 sequence is 17 residues long. CDR3 loop: CANSIQGAWDRVYEQYF. Here the CDR3 DNA reads TGTGCCAACAGCATACAGGGGGCCTGGGATAGGGTTTACGAGCAGTACTTC.

This clonotype was counted between two and nine times. The chain carries TRBV2 and TRBJ1-2, with 7 nucleotides matching TRBD1. V was pared by 6 bases and J by 8 bases, with 9 bases of the junction left unmatched. There are 13 residues in the CDR3. Germline V CDR1 and CDR2: SNHLY, FYNNEI. CDR3 DNA: TGTGCCAGCAGACAGACAGGGTCGGTGGGCTACACCTTC. This codes for CASRQTGSVGYTF.

This rearrangement joins TRBV20-1 to TRBJ2-1, with D possibly TRBD2 on 5 matching bases. Germline loops: CDR1 DFQATT, CDR2 SNEGSKA (reference sequence). V shed 5 bases and J shed 13 bases, with 15 bases lying between them. The CDR3 length is 11 residues. Here the CDR3 DNA reads TGCAGTGCTCCCTCTAGTAGCGAACAGTTCTTC. This encodes CSAPSSSEQFF.

This chain links TRBV10-3 with TRBJ1-1; 12 bases fit TRBD1. CDR3 length: 17 amino acids. Germline lookup yields CDR1 ENHRY and CDR2 SYGVKD. Trimming at V came to 4 bases and at J to 0 bases, leaving 6 bases not matched to a gene. CDR3 nucleotides: TGTGCCATCAGTGCGGGACAGGGGGCAAGAATGAACACTGAAGCTTTCTTT. Translation gives CAISAGQGARMNTEAFF.

The CDR3 loop reads CASSSNGRAADNEQFF. The CDR3 coding sequence is TGTGCCAGCAGTTCGAATGGACGAGCGGCCGACAATGAGCAGTTCTTC. The genes are TRBV6-2 or TRBV6-3 and TRBJ2-1; D might be TRBD2 (5 bases). Deletions cut 4 bases from V and 5 bases from J, with 18 bases between. The CDR3 runs to 16 residues. The germline CDR1 and CDR2 sequences are MNHEY and SVGEGT.

This chain joins TRBV6-6 and TRBJ2-7; 9 bases map to TRBD1. Judging by the DNA end, TRBJ2-5 fits better; the J call may be wrong. This CDR3 has 15 residues. Germline-derived CDR1 and CDR2 are MNHNY and SVGAGI (reference sequence). CDR3 in DNA: TGTGCCAGCAGTTACTCGGGGACAGGGAAAGAGACCCAGTACTTC. It specifies CASSYSGTGKETQYF.

This chain links TRBV3-1 with TRBJ1-1; D gene ambiguous. The V and J ends lost 9 bases and 1 base respectively, with 9 bases between them. The germline V gene has CDR1 LGHDT and CDR2 YNNKEL (reference sequence). The CDR3 runs 12 residues. The CDR3 loop reads CARSKQNTEAFF. The CDR3 DNA follows: TGTGCCAGGTCAAAACAGAACACTGAAGCTTTCTTT.

This clonotype occurred a few times. The V call is TRBV12-3 or TRBV12-4, the J call TRBJ1-1; D remains ambiguous. Trimming stripped 1 base from V and 0 bases from J, with 6 bases between. The CDR3 is 14 amino acids. In nucleotides, the CDR3 is TGTGCCAGCAGTTTAGTCCCAGTGAACACTGAAGCTTTCTTT. It codes for CASSLVPVNTEAFF.

V usage is TRBV2 and J usage is TRBJ2-3, with D tentatively TRBD1 (7 bases). CDR1 and CDR2 from the germline V gene are SNHLY and FYNNEI. V lost 3 bases, J lost 5 bases, and 12 bases lay in between. The CDR3 extends over 14 amino acids. In DNA form, the CDR3 reads TGTGCCAGCAGTGATCGACAGGGAGGAGATACGCAGTATTTT. This codes for CASSDRQGGDTQYF.

This clonotype was seen a few times. This sequence joins TRBV3-1 and TRBJ2-5; D possibly uses TRBD1 or TRBD2 (6 bases each). The CDR3 runs 15 residues. The V and J ends lost 0 bases and 2 bases respectively, with 10 bases between them. CDR1 and CDR2 (germline): LGHDT, YNNKEL (reference sequence). CDR3 coding DNA: TGTGCCAGCAGCCAAGACCGGGGGCTTCAAGAGACCCAGTACTTC. Translated, it gives CASSQDRGLQETQYF.

This clonotype has more than one count but fewer than ten. This sequence joins TRBV6-5 and TRBJ1-3; D is unresolved. Germline assignment: CDR1 MNHEY and CDR2 SVGAGI. Trimming removed 5 bases from V and 0 bases from J, with 11 bases in between. This CDR3 spans 15 amino acids. The CDR3 sequence is CASSNRPSSGNTIYF. The CDR3 DNA is TGTGCCAGCAGTAACCGTCCAAGCTCTGGAAACACCATATATTTT.

The CDR3 DNA follows: TGTGCCAGCAGTGAAGCGACCCCGGGACTAGCGGGAGTTAACGGGGAGCTGTTTTTT. This gives the protein CASSEATPGLAGVNGELFF. The J gene is TRBJ2-2, the V gene TRBV6-1; 14 nucleotides agree with TRBD2. Germline lookup yields CDR1 MNHNS and CDR2 SASEGT. The CDR3 sequence is 19 residues long. Unmatched junction bases numbered 10, after V lost 0 bases and J lost 7 bases.

The V gene is TRBV20-1, the J gene TRBJ2-2, with TRBD2 matching 11 bases. The junction had 8 bases not matched to a gene; V was cut back by 5 bases and J by 6 bases. Germline CDR1 DFQATT, CDR2 SNEGSKA (reference sequence). The CDR3 covers 15 residues. The CDR3 reads CSARISGRVAGELFF. The CDR3 coding sequence is TGCAGTGCTCGTATTAGCGGGAGGGTCGCCGGGGAGCTGTTTTTT.

This chain connects TRBV30 to TRBJ1-1; D ambiguous. Germline V gene lookup returns CDR1 GTSNPN and CDR2 SVGIG (reference sequence). V shed 1 base and J shed 0 bases, with 6 bases lying between them. The CDR3 is 13 amino acids. CDR3 sequence (DNA): TGTGCCTGGAGTGGTGAACTGAACACTGAAGCTTTCTTT. It yields the protein CAWSGELNTEAFF.

This chain connects TRBV7-2 to TRBJ2-5; 7 positions match TRBD1. CDR3 length: 15 residues. Trimming removed 5 bases from V and 5 bases from J; junction bases left unmatched: 11. Germline loops: CDR1 SGHTA, CDR2 FQGNSA. The CDR3 spells CASSRRQGTGETQYF. As DNA, the CDR3 is TGTGCCAGCAGCCGGAGACAGGGTACGGGGGAGACCCAGTACTTC.

This chain links TRBV5-1 with TRBJ1-1; D not resolved. The CDR3 runs 15 residues. Trimming shortened V by 2 bases and J by 0 bases, and 11 bases separated the two germline ends. Germline V gives CDR1 SGHRS, CDR2 YFSETQ. The CDR3 nucleotides read TGCGCCAGCAGCTTAGAACCCAGGTTGAACACTGAAGCTTTCTTT. Residues: CASSLEPRLNTEAFF. Together with reference TRBV5-1 and TRBJ1-1, the CDR3 gives the full variable domain: KAGVTQTPRYLIKTRGQQVTLSCSPISGHRSVSWYQQTPGQGLQFLFEYFSETQRNKGNFPGRFSGRQFSNSRSEMNVSTLELGDSALYLCASSLEPRLNTEAFFGQGTRLTVV.

The chain couples TRBV6-2 or TRBV6-3 to TRBJ2-7; weak D call: TRBD2 (6 bases). The CDR3 sequence is 15 residues long. V lost 7 bases, J lost 5 bases, and 21 bases lay in between. In germline, CDR1 is MNHEY, CDR2 SVGEGT. CDR3 residues: CASKWGSGPGNEQYF. The CDR3 region has the DNA TGTGCCAGCAAGTGGGGGAGCGGGCCCGGCAACGAGCAGTACTTC.

The chain carries TRBV7-6 and TRBJ2-7, with TRBD2 matching 7 bases. The J call could be wrong; TRBJ2-5 is a better fit for the DNA end. This CDR3 has 14 residues. Per germline, CDR1 SGHVS and CDR2 FNYEAQ. CDR3 sequence: CASSPAGASETQYF. In DNA form, the CDR3 reads TGTGCCAGCAGTCCTGCGGGAGCTTCGGAGACCCAGTACTTC.

The chain combines TRBV5-8 with TRBJ2-5, with TRBD2 matching over 7 bases. CDR3 length equals 15 residues. The V segment lost 4 bases and the J segment 1 base; nucleotides outside the gene matches: 7. Germline V gives CDR1 SGHTS, CDR2 YDEGEE. This chain's CDR3 is CASSTPLAAQETQYF. The DNA of the CDR3 is TGTGCCAGCAGCACCCCTCTAGCGGCCCAAGAGACCCAGTACTTC. The full variable domain, completed using reference TRBV5-8 and TRBJ2-5, is EAGVTQSPTHLIKTRGQQATLRCSPISGHTSVYWYQQALGLGLQFLLWYDEGEERNRGNFPPRFSGRQFPNYSSELNVNALELEDSALYLCASSTPLAAQETQYFGPGTRLLVL.

This clonotype was seen a few times. The chain carries TRBV7-8 and TRBJ1-2; D is possibly TRBD1 (6 bases). There are 13 residues in the CDR3. CDR1 SGHVS and CDR2 FQNEAQ come from the germline V gene. The V gene lost 5 bases and the J gene lost 8 bases, with 15 bases spanning the gap. CDR3 sequence reads: CASSRTAVGGYTF. The CDR3, as DNA: TGTGCCAGCAGCCGGACAGCGGTGGGAGGCTACACCTTC.

This clonotype came up once. V is TRBV20-1 and J is TRBJ2-5; TRBD2 aligns across 10 bases. J was trimmed by 4 bases and V by 2 bases; bases with no gene match: 4. This CDR3 comprises 14 residues. Germline V gene data show CDR1 as DFQATT and CDR2 as SNEGSKA (reference sequence). The CDR3 sequence: CSARRLAGAETQYF. For the CDR3, the DNA is TGCAGTGCTAGAAGGCTAGCGGGAGCAGAGACCCAGTACTTC.

In DNA, the CDR3 is TGTGCCACCAGTGTCGAGGACAGGTTCAATGAGCAGTTCTTC. Protein: CATSVEDRFNEQFF. The chain joins TRBV24-1 to TRBJ2-1; 7 positions match TRBD1. V shed 5 bases and J 6 bases; nucleotides not matched to a gene: 6. This CDR3 has 14 amino acids. Germline V gives CDR1 KGHDR, CDR2 SFDVKD.

This clonotype was counted ten times or more. The rearrangement joins TRBV3-1 to TRBJ2-5; 11 nucleotides line up with TRBD2. The CDR3 loop spans 18 amino acids. V lost 4 bases and J lost 3; bases outside the gene matches: 13. CDR1 is LGHDT, CDR2 YNNKEL, per germline (reference sequence). CDR3: CASSRRNSGRAVEETQYF. Written as DNA, the CDR3 is TGTGCCAGCAGCCGGCGAAATAGCGGGAGGGCCGTAGAAGAGACCCAGTACTTC.

The gene calls are TRBV5-1 and TRBJ2-3; 7 bases are shared with TRBD2. Germline trimming cut 0 bases from V and 4 bases from J; bases unmatched to any gene: 8. Germline values: CDR1 SGHRS, CDR2 YFSETQ. CDR3 length equals 16 residues. CDR3 sequence: CASSLETGGSSDTQYF. In nucleotides, the CDR3 is TGCGCCAGCAGCTTGGAGACCGGGGGGTCCTCAGATACGCAGTATTTT.

This clonotype was recorded a few times. The chain links TRBV25-1 to TRBJ1-1; D is uncertain. V was shortened by 0 bases and J by 7 bases, with 9 bases between the two germline ends. There are 13 residues in the CDR3. Germline V gene lookup returns CDR1 MGHDK and CDR2 SYGVNS. The CDR3 DNA follows: TGTGCCAGCAGTGAATATATAGACGTTGAAGCTTTCTTT. Translating it yields CASSEYIDVEAFF.

The rearrangement joins TRBV24-1 to TRBJ2-1; D perhaps matches TRBD1 (5 bases). This CDR3 region has 14 residues. Germline-derived CDR1 and CDR2 are KGHDR and SFDVKD. The V gene lost 3 bases and the J gene lost 6 bases, with 11 bases spanning the gap. CDR3 nucleotide sequence: TGTGCCACCAGTGATGAAGACAGATTCAATGAGCAGTTCTTC. Its translation: CATSDEDRFNEQFF.